The 18 T cell receptor beta chains listed next were all sequenced from one sample in a study of low-dose radiotherapy and immunotherapy resistance in tumors. Alpha- and beta-chain coverage of first-strand cDNA came from TRAV- and TRBV-specific primers. It was with a constant-region primer and a V-primer adapter that TCRs were amplified over roughly 19 PCR cycles. TCRdb redid the calling of the reads with MiXCR, one entry per CDR3 protein. The top ten clones hold about 6% of a sample with about 6,800 distinct CDR3 sequences, 70% to 85% of them seen once. All receptors derive from a human donor with advanced metastatic prostate, ovarian, gallbladder or colorectal cancer (not recorded which). This table probably holds off-target reads from a library built for another chain.

V and J are TRBV5-1 and TRBJ2-1; D remains ambiguous. CDR1 and CDR2 (germline): SGHRS, YFSETQ. The CDR3 runs 13 residues. The ends were cut back, 1 base at V and 5 bases at J, with 7 bases in the middle. The CDR3 DNA reads TGCGCCAGCAGCTTGATTGATAACAATGAGCAGTTCTTC. The encoded protein is CASSLIDNNEQFF.

V gene TRBV6-1 combines with J gene TRBJ2-3; D tentatively fits TRBD1 or TRBD2 (5 bases each). Germline V lookup: CDR1 MNHNS, CDR2 SASEGT. Trimming left V 6 bases short and J 6 bases short, with 10 bases between. The CDR3 runs to 12 residues. The CDR3 bases are TGTGCCAGCAGGGGGACGGGGGATACGCAGTATTTT. This translates into CASRGTGDTQYF.

V and J are TRBV7-9 and TRBJ2-2; possible D gene TRBD1, 6 bases. The length of the CDR3 is 16 residues. Germline-derived CDR1 and CDR2 are SEHNR and FQNEAQ (reference sequence). Between the trimmed V and J ends, which lost 5 bases and 1 base, there was a span of 14 bases. CDR3 sequence reads: CASSPRDTRNTGELFF. The CDR3 nucleotides are TGTGCCAGCAGCCCTAGGGACACGAGGAACACCGGGGAGCTGTTTTTT.

This chain joins TRBV15 and TRBJ2-5, with unresolved D. Germline assignment: CDR1 LNHNV and CDR2 YYDKDF (reference sequence). V lost 0 bases and J lost 0, with 8 bases in between. This CDR3 spans 15 amino acids. The CDR3 DNA sequence: TGTGCCACCAGCAGAGATCGGGCAGACCAAGAGACCCAGTACTTC. This encodes CATSRDRADQETQYF.

The V call is TRBV2, the J call TRBJ1-5; possibly TRBD1 for D (6 bases). The CDR3 has 15 residues. V was clipped by 7 bases and J by 7 bases, with 20 bases between them. Germline CDR1 reads SNHLY; CDR2 reads FYNNEI. As DNA, the CDR3 is TGTGCCAGCACCCCCTTGGGGGGGGGCGGGCAGCCCCAGCATTTT. This codes for CASTPLGGGGQPQHF.

This rearrangement joins TRBV10-3 to TRBJ2-7, with TRBD2 matching over 9 bases. The CDR3 covers 16 residues. From germline, CDR1 is ENHRY and CDR2 SYGVKD. V was pared by 0 bases and J by 0 bases, with 3 bases of the junction left unmatched. The CDR3 DNA follows: TGTGCCATCAGTGAGTCTAGCGGGGGCCTCTCCTACGAGCAGTACTTC. Protein: CAISESSGGLSYEQYF.

The CDR3: CASIPQGLRQPQHF. CDR3 in DNA: TGTGCCAGCATTCCACAGGGGCTTAGGCAGCCCCAGCATTTT. The rearrangement joins TRBV19 to TRBJ1-5; TRBD1 aligns across 7 bases. V lost 9 bases to trimming and J lost 7 bases; unmatched junction nucleotides: 12. Germline V lookup: CDR1 LNHDA, CDR2 SQIVND (reference sequence). This CDR3 comprises 14 residues. Full variable domain (outside the CDR3, taken from reference TRBV19 and TRBJ1-5): DGGITQSPKYLFRKEGQNVTLSCEQNLNHDAMYWYRQDPGQGLRLIYYSQIVNDFQKGDIAEGYSVSREKKESFPLTVTSAQKNPTAFYLCASIPQGLRQPQHFGDGTRLSIL.

This rearrangement joins TRBV2 to TRBJ1-1; 8 bases fit TRBD1. There are 14 residues in the CDR3. Germline CDR1 SNHLY, CDR2 FYNNEI. The V and J ends lost 7 bases and 1 base, in that order; junction bases with no gene match: 5. The CDR3 DNA reads TGTGCCAGCACCACGACAGGGGAGAACACTGAAGCTTTCTTT. Translating it yields CASTTTGENTEAFF.

The chain has TRBV10-3 and TRBJ2-7; D is possibly TRBD1 (7 bases). This CDR3 region has 14 residues. Trimming removed 6 bases from V and 9 bases from J, with 21 bases in between. CDR1 and CDR2 (germline): ENHRY, SYGVKD. The CDR3 DNA reads as TGTGCCATCAGGCCCGGGCAGGGGGGTGGATCGCAGTACTTC. It encodes CAIRPGQGGGSQYF.

The J gene is TRBJ2-7, the V gene TRBV6-6; 11 bases fit TRBD2. The germline gives CDR1 MNHNY, CDR2 SVGAGI (reference sequence). Unmatched junction bases numbered 9, after V lost 6 bases and J lost 2 bases. The CDR3 has 16 amino acids. As DNA, the CDR3 is TGTGCCAGCAGGGCGGGACTAGCGGCACCCACCTACGAGCAGTACTTC. Amino acids: CASRAGLAAPTYEQYF.

The J gene is TRBJ1-2, the V gene TRBV6-5, with unresolved D. The CDR3 length is 13 residues. V lost 4 bases and J 2 bases, leaving 8 bases between the germline ends. Germline V gene sequence: CDR1 MNHEY, CDR2 SVGAGI. The chain's CDR3 is CASSFRGNYGYTF. As DNA, the CDR3 is TGTGCCAGCAGTTTCCGGGGAAACTATGGCTACACCTTC.

This chain uses TRBV18 with TRBJ2-2, with D hard to call. Germline V gives CDR1 KGHSH, CDR2 LQKENI. The germline V and J ends were trimmed by 3 bases and 1 base, with 15 bases remaining between them. This CDR3 spans 17 amino acids. The CDR3 loop is CASSPFRQTQNTGELFF. The DNA of the CDR3 is TGTGCCAGCTCACCTTTTCGACAAACTCAGAACACCGGGGAGCTGTTTTTT.

This clonotype was counted once. The rearrangement uses TRBV5-1 and TRBJ1-1; no firm D call. This CDR3 spans 15 amino acids. V was clipped by 1 base and J by 3 bases, with 13 bases between them. CDR1 and CDR2 from the germline V gene are SGHRS and YFSETQ. CDR3 DNA: TGCGCCAGCAGCTTGAGTTCCGGGGTTCACACTGAAGCTTTCTTT. Its translation is CASSLSSGVHTEAFF.

The chain has TRBV6-2 or TRBV6-3 and TRBJ2-1; TRBD2 might be the D (5 bases). V lost 4 bases and J lost 8, with 12 bases in between. The CDR3 extends over 13 amino acids. Germline-derived CDR1 and CDR2 are MNHEY and SVGEGT. Here the CDR3 DNA reads TGTGCCAGCAGTTCCGCGGGCTCCTATGAGCAGTTCTTC. Its translation: CASSSAGSYEQFF.

This chain connects TRBV6-4 to TRBJ2-1; 12 nucleotides match TRBD2. Germline CDR1 MRHNA, CDR2 SNTAGT. The V gene end was trimmed by 6 bases and the J gene end by 6 bases; junction bases not matched to a gene: 3. The CDR3 runs 14 residues. CDR3 nucleotides: TGTGCCAGCAGAGGACTAGCGGGGCGCAATGAGCAGTTCTTC. Amino acid sequence: CASRGLAGRNEQFF.

The chain uses TRBV5-1 and TRBJ2-3; D is ambiguous. Germline lookup yields CDR1 SGHRS and CDR2 YFSETQ. The V end was cut by 0 bases, the J end by 4 bases, with 6 bases between. This CDR3 has 13 amino acids. DNA for the CDR3: TGCGCCAGCAGCTTGGGGAACCCAGATACGCAGTATTTT. This sequence encodes CASSLGNPDTQYF.

CDR3 nucleotide sequence: TGTGCCTGGAGTCCCGGGACAGGGGACTACGAGCAGTACTTC. Protein sequence: CAWSPGTGDYEQYF. V usage is TRBV30 and J usage is TRBJ2-7; 10 bases match TRBD1. V was pared by 2 bases and J by 3 bases, with 4 bases of the junction left unmatched. The germline V gene has CDR1 GTSNPN and CDR2 SVGIG (reference sequence). The CDR3 consists of 14 residues.

The rearrangement joins TRBV4-1 to TRBJ2-3; 13 nucleotides agree with TRBD2. This CDR3 region has 17 residues. Germline V gene lookup returns CDR1 MGHRA and CDR2 YSYEKL. The V and J ends lost 3 bases and 1 base, in that order; junction bases with no gene match: 4. CDR3 sequence reads: CASSQGGLAGGTDTQYF. Written as DNA, the CDR3 is TGCGCCAGCAGCCAGGGTGGACTAGCGGGAGGCACAGATACGCAGTATTTT.